These 29 T cell receptor beta chains came from one sample sequenced in a study of blood T cell repertoires in COVID-19. TCRdb's copy holds only in-frame clones and misses some; the assay was immunoSEQ multiplex PCR. The sample has roughly 180,000 clones, 75% to 90% seen once. The source material was PBMCs or T cells enriched from blood (not recorded which). The receptor source for this set is a woman between 45 and 60 years old who had recovered from COVID-19.

Written as DNA, the CDR3 is TGTGCCAGCAGCCCAAATCAGGGAAACACCATATATTTT. Its translation is CASSPNQGNTIYF. V gene TRBV3-1 (or the pseudogene TRBV3-2) combines with J gene TRBJ1-3; D gene uncertain. V was pared by 4 bases and J by 4 bases, with 8 bases between. The CDR3 extends over 13 amino acids. Germline assignment: CDR1 LGHDT and CDR2 YNNKEL (reference sequence).

This CDR3 is CASSLGVFYEQYV. Written as DNA, the CDR3 is TGTGCCAGCAGCTTAGGAGTGTTTTACGAGCAGTACGTC. The chain employs TRBV7-8 and TRBJ2-7; D gene ambiguous. Trimming cost V 1 base and J 4 bases, with 8 bases left between them. Germline CDR1 is SGHVS and CDR2 is FQNEAQ. The CDR3 has 13 amino acids.

The table lists this clone with a count of one. V and J are TRBV15 and TRBJ2-5, with D maybe TRBD1 (5 bases). Per the germline V gene, CDR1 is LNHNV and CDR2 is YYDKDF (reference sequence). This CDR3 comprises 16 residues. V dropped 5 bases and J dropped 2 bases, with 18 bases sitting between them. The CDR3 protein is CATSGRMTEGQETQYF. CDR3 DNA: TGTGCCACCAGCGGACGGATGACAGAAGGACAAGAGACCCAGTACTTC.

V and J are TRBV4-3 and TRBJ2-1, with D possibly matching TRBD2 (5 bases). This CDR3 is built from 15 residues. Looked up from germline, CDR1 is LGHNA and CDR2 is YSLEER. The ends were cut back, 4 bases at V and 5 bases at J, with 15 bases in the middle. Here the CDR3 DNA reads TGCGCCAGCAGCCGACAAGGACTTGAGAACAATGAGCAGTTCTTC. Translated, it gives CASSRQGLENNEQFF.

The CDR3 region is CASSYTGARETQYF. Written as DNA, the CDR3 is TGTGCCAGCTCGTATACAGGGGCCCGGGAGACCCAGTACTTC. The chain couples TRBV18 to TRBJ2-5, with 7 positions matching TRBD1. With V trimmed by 6 bases and J by 5 bases, 9 bases remained unmatched. This CDR3 region has 14 residues. CDR1 and CDR2 from the germline V gene are KGHSH and LQKENI.

The rearrangement links TRBV6-5 to TRBJ2-5, with D possibly TRBD2 on 5 matching bases. V shed 2 bases and J shed 1 base, with 8 bases lying between them. Germline V gene lookup returns CDR1 MNHEY and CDR2 SVGAGI. The CDR3 runs 14 residues. The CDR3 coding sequence is TGTGCCAGCAGTTACCTGACTACCCAAGAGACCCAGTACTTC. It encodes CASSYLTTQETQYF.

This clone was recorded once. This chain uses TRBV30 with TRBJ1-1; tentatively, D is TRBD1 (5 bases). Trimming took 6 bases from V and 7 from J, leaving 21 bases between them. The CDR3 has 14 amino acids. Germline V gives CDR1 GTSNPN, CDR2 SVGIG (reference sequence). The CDR3 sequence: CACPSGGRSSEAFF. CDR3 DNA sequence: TGTGCCTGCCCTAGTGGGGGGAGGAGCAGTGAAGCTTTCTTT.

The chain couples TRBV7-9 to TRBJ1-2; 8 nucleotides agree with TRBD1. The ends lost 4 bases at V and 4 bases at J; junction bases unmatched: 8. The CDR3 length is 15 residues. Looked up from germline, CDR1 is SEHNR and CDR2 is FQNEAQ (reference sequence). The CDR3: CASSSADRGAYGYTF. CDR3 nucleotide sequence: TGTGCCAGCAGCTCCGCAGACAGGGGCGCCTATGGCTACACCTTC.

This chain connects TRBV6-5 to TRBJ1-4, with D uncertain. Germline CDR1 MNHEY, CDR2 SVGAGI. The CDR3 totals 16 residues. The germline V and J ends were trimmed by 0 bases and 8 bases, with 16 bases remaining between them. For the CDR3, the DNA is TGTGCCAGCAGTTACTCTTCATATAGGACTGGAGAAAAACTGTTTTTT. It encodes CASSYSSYRTGEKLFF.

The rearrangement joins TRBV2 to TRBJ1-1; weak D call: TRBD1 (5 bases). The germline V gene has CDR1 SNHLY and CDR2 FYNNEI. V lost 6 bases and J 3 bases, leaving 14 bases between the germline ends. CDR3 length: 14 residues. CDR3 sequence (DNA): TGTGCCAGCAGCGCCTCCGGGGGGGACACTGAAGCTTTCTTT. This codes for CASSASGGDTEAFF.

The chain is built from TRBV11-3 and TRBJ1-1, with unresolved D. Germline values: CDR1 SGHNT, CDR2 YENEEA. The ends were cut back, 3 bases at V and 3 bases at J, with 8 bases in the middle. This CDR3 contains 13 residues. The CDR3, as DNA: TGTGCCAGCAGCTTCTTTGAGGACACTGAAGCTTTCTTT. This encodes CASSFFEDTEAFF. Variable domain in full (rest from reference TRBV11-3 and TRBJ1-1): EAGVVQSPRYKIIEKKQPVAFWCNPISGHNTLYWYLQNLGQGPELLIRYENEEAVDDSQLPKDRFSAERLKGVDSTLKIQPAELGDSAVYLCASSFFEDTEAFFGQGTRLTVV.

The CDR3 region is CAISESRKRGGPISSYNEQFF. CDR3 bases: TGTGCCATCAGTGAGTCGAGGAAGCGGGGGGGTCCAATTTCCTCCTACAATGAGCAGTTCTTC. This chain uses TRBV10-3 with TRBJ2-1, with 10 bases matching TRBD2. The CDR3 runs to 21 residues. J lost 0 bases, V lost 0 bases, and 14 bases had no gene match. The germline V gene encodes CDR1 ENHRY and CDR2 SYGVKD.

The chain carries TRBV28 and TRBJ2-7, with D possibly matching TRBD1 (6 bases). CDR1 and CDR2 (germline): MDHEN, SYDVKM. Trimming stripped 3 bases from V and 6 bases from J, with 15 bases between. The CDR3 is made up of 14 amino acids. The CDR3 sequence: CASSLPGTNSEQYV. CDR3 coding DNA: TGTGCCAGCAGTTTGCCCGGGACAAATTCCGAGCAGTACGTC.

This clone was counted once. The V gene is TRBV4-1, the J gene TRBJ1-2; tentative D call: TRBD1 (6 bases). This CDR3 region has 14 residues. V was shortened by 4 bases and J by 4 bases, with 13 bases between the two germline ends. Germline V CDR1 and CDR2: MGHRA, YSYEKL. The CDR3 reads CASSPSGGPYGYTF. For the CDR3, the DNA is TGCGCCAGCAGCCCGAGCGGGGGCCCCTATGGCTACACCTTC.

The chain employs TRBV7-6 and TRBJ1-2, with D tentatively TRBD1 (5 bases). This CDR3 comprises 14 residues. The V gene lost 1 base and the J gene lost 6 bases, with 12 bases spanning the gap. Germline CDR1 is SGHVS and CDR2 is FNYEAQ. The CDR3: CASSLGRGMDGYTF. CDR3 bases: TGTGCCAGCAGCTTAGGTCGGGGGATGGATGGCTACACCTTC. The complete variable domain, with remaining parts taken from reference TRBV7-6 and TRBJ1-2, reads GAGVSQSPRYKVTKRGQDVALRCDPISGHVSLYWYRQALGQGPEFLTYFNYEAQQDKSGLPNDRFSAERPEGSISTLTIQRTEQRDSAMYRCASSLGRGMDGYTFGSGTRLTVV.

This clone was counted a single time. This chain uses TRBV3-1 (or the pseudogene TRBV3-2) with TRBJ1-1; tentative D call: TRBD1 (5 bases). This CDR3 is built from 13 residues. Trimming took 1 base from V and 12 from J, leaving 15 bases between them. From germline, CDR1 is LGHDT and CDR2 YNNKEL (reference sequence). For the CDR3, the DNA is TGTGCCAGCAGCCAAGTCAACGGGGGGAGAACTTTCTTT. This translates into CASSQVNGGRTFF.

The gene calls are TRBV5-1 and TRBJ1-4; no clear D. Trimming took 5 bases from V and 1 from J, leaving 9 bases between them. Germline V gene data show CDR1 as SGHRS and CDR2 as YFSETQ. The CDR3 extends over 14 amino acids. The chain's CDR3 is CASRLQLTNEKLFF. For the CDR3, the DNA is TGCGCCAGCAGGTTACAGCTAACTAATGAAAAACTGTTTTTT.

V is TRBV5-1 and J is TRBJ2-3; D perhaps matches TRBD1 (6 bases). V lost 4 bases to trimming and J lost 0 bases, with 21 bases between them. CDR1 and CDR2 from the germline V gene are SGHRS and YFSETQ. The CDR3 runs 18 residues. CDR3: CASSPLPRTVASTDTQYF. The CDR3 DNA follows: TGCGCCAGCAGCCCATTACCGAGGACAGTGGCTAGCACAGATACGCAGTATTTT.

The gene calls are TRBV29-1 and TRBJ1-5, with D tentatively TRBD1 (5 bases). Trimming took 7 bases from V and 7 from J, leaving 20 bases between them. The CDR3 runs 14 residues. CDR1 and CDR2 from the germline V gene are SQVTM and ANQGSEA. CDR3 in DNA: TGCAGCGATACTAGAGGCGGGGGGATACAGCCCCAGCATTTT. This translates into CSDTRGGGIQPQHF.

The V call is TRBV30, the J call TRBJ1-5; D is perhaps TRBD1 (5 bases). The V and J ends lost 3 bases and 6 bases respectively, with 12 bases between them. The germline gives CDR1 GTSNPN, CDR2 SVGIG (reference sequence). CDR3 length: 13 residues. CDR3 bases: TGTGCCTGGAGAAGCAGGGCGCCTCAGCCCCAGCATTTT. This sequence encodes CAWRSRAPQPQHF.

The CDR3 loop is CAGAQNEQFF. The DNA for the CDR3 is TGTGCCGGGGCTCAAAATGAGCAGTTCTTC. This chain uses TRBV2 with TRBJ2-1, with D perhaps matching TRBD1 (5 bases). CDR1 and CDR2 (germline): SNHLY, FYNNEI. CDR3 length: 10 amino acids. Trimming took off 11 bases at V and 7 bases at J, with 9 bases between the two ends.

V is TRBV5-8 and J is TRBJ2-6; possibly TRBD2 for D (7 bases). Germline CDR1 is SGHTS and CDR2 is YDEGEE. The CDR3 loop spans 18 amino acids. Trimming removed 3 bases at V and 0 bases at J, with 16 bases between. The CDR3 nucleotides are TGTGCCAGCAGCTCGGCCCCCGGGGGGCACTCTGGGGCCAACGTCCTGACTTTC. Translating it yields CASSSAPGGHSGANVLTF.

V is TRBV6-5 and J is TRBJ1-2, with a possible D match to TRBD1 (5 bases). Germline values: CDR1 MNHEY, CDR2 SVGAGI. The CDR3 length is 14 residues. The V end was cut by 0 bases, the J end by 8 bases, with 13 bases between. CDR3 DNA sequence: TGTGCCAGCAGTTACTCGTGGGCTGGGGGGGGCTACACCTTC. Protein product: CASSYSWAGGGYTF.

This clone appeared once. The CDR3 DNA reads as TGTGCCAGTAGTACCCACCCGGGACAGGGGCAGGAGAGTGGCTACACCTTC. Translating it yields CASSTHPGQGQESGYTF. The chain combines TRBV19 with TRBJ1-2; 10 nucleotides agree with TRBD1. CDR3 length: 17 residues. Trimming removed 4 bases from V and 7 bases from J; junction bases left unmatched: 15. Germline V lookup: CDR1 LNHDA, CDR2 SQIVND (reference sequence).

The chain links TRBV9 to TRBJ1-1; weak D call: TRBD1 (5 bases). CDR1 and CDR2 (germline): SGDLS, YYNGEE. CDR3 size: 15 residues. V lost 2 bases to trimming and J lost 4 bases, with 15 bases between them. This CDR3 reads CASSVQGPLSTEAFF. For the CDR3, the DNA is TGTGCCAGCAGCGTGCAGGGCCCCTTGAGCACTGAAGCTTTCTTT.

The chain combines TRBV27 with TRBJ1-6; D is unresolved. Per the germline V gene, CDR1 is MNHEY and CDR2 is SMNVEV (reference sequence). V lost 5 bases to trimming and J lost 7 bases, with 12 bases between them. CDR3 length: 14 residues. The CDR3: CASSANSGNSPLHF. CDR3 in DNA: TGTGCCAGCAGTGCTAACAGTGGGAATTCACCCCTCCACTTT.

The V gene is TRBV28, the J gene TRBJ1-2; D unresolved. This CDR3 spans 14 amino acids. The V end lost 6 bases, the J end lost 5 bases, and 16 bases lay between the germline ends. Germline CDR1 MDHEN, CDR2 SYDVKM. CDR3: CASRTGRPPYGYTF. In nucleotides, the CDR3 is TGTGCCAGCAGAACTGGGAGGCCCCCTTATGGCTACACCTTC.

CDR3 loop: CASSPPSVYGYTF. CDR3 bases: TGTGCCAGCTCACCGCCCAGCGTCTATGGCTACACCTTC. The V and J genes are TRBV18 and TRBJ1-2; D is undetermined. The germline V gene encodes CDR1 KGHSH and CDR2 LQKENI. Between the trimmed V and J ends, which lost 3 bases and 4 bases, there was a span of 9 bases. This CDR3 has 13 amino acids. Looking up the rest from reference TRBV18 and TRBJ1-2 gives the full variable domain: NAGVMQNPRHLVRRRGQEARLRCSPMKGHSHVYWYRQLPEEGLKFMVYLQKENIIDESGMPKERFSAEFPKEGPSILRIQQVVRGDSAAYFCASSPPSVYGYTFGSGTRLTVV.

The V call is TRBV7-2, the J call TRBJ1-2; 7 bases fit TRBD1. The germline gives CDR1 SGHTA, CDR2 FQGNSA. There are 15 residues in the CDR3. The ends lost 4 bases at V and 5 bases at J; junction bases unmatched: 10. CDR3 sequence: CASSSGTVGPYGYTF. The CDR3 bases are TGTGCCAGCAGCTCCGGGACAGTAGGACCGTATGGCTACACCTTC.